The subject of this entry is one T cell receptor (beta chain). Its antigen is unknown. This CDR3 region has 17 residues. Germline CDR1 LNHDA, CDR2 SQIVND (reference sequence). V lost 1 base to trimming and J lost 6 bases; unmatched junction nucleotides: 12. This record belongs to a study of cytotoxic CD8 clonotypes in ibrutinib-treated CLL. Looking at the study overall: A mean of around 250,000 productive templates and tens of thousands of productive rearrangements was obtained per sample. Broader study findings: Clonality (at baseline) was higher than in age-matched healthy donors and tracked circulating CD8+ T-cell counts. The study found public clonotypes uncommon, contracting or stable on treatment.

Deep sequencing aimed at 1 in 200,000 to 1 in 1 million T cells' resolution. This table comes from immunoSEQ multiplex PCR, and its TCRdb copy is limited to in-frame clones, with some not included. The table shows hundreds of thousands of clones, with less than 75% occurring only once. This TCR was recovered from a human donor with chronic lymphocytic leukemia. The input for sequencing was PBMCs, taken after 24 months of ibrutinib treatment. This chain connects TRBV19 to TRBJ1-3; 7 bases map to TRBD1. DNA of the CDR3: TGTGCCAGTAGTATAGCGGCTCCGGGACAGATTCTAAACACCATATATTTT. Its protein product is CASSIAAPGQILNTIYF.